Detailed here is one T cell receptor (beta chain). How the authors handled the data: For nucleated cells, counts were estimated from reference gene primer amplification. Clones were read by immunoSEQ multiplex PCR, and TCRdb kept only the in-frame ones, dropping some. Clonal size and the V and J genes are those of that table, whereas D and trimming came from the DNA. The sample includes about 250,000 clones, 80% to 90% of them seen just once. Trimming stripped 1 base from V and 3 bases from J, with 4 bases between. The CDR3 runs 12 residues. CDR1 and CDR2 (germline): SGHDT, YYEEEE. These data belong to a study of blood T cell repertoires in COVID-19. Overall study context: Collection of acute and convalescent COVID-19 samples took place in the United States, Italy and Spain. From T cells, B-cell-depleted T cells, or PBMCs came the material, which was cDNA or gDNA.

Sequenced input: peripheral blood. The J gene is TRBJ1-2, the V gene TRBV5-6; D gene uncertain. The receptor was isolated from a man aged 80 or over with acute or convalescent COVID-19. CDR3 protein: CASSLTDYGYTF. CDR3 bases: TGTGCCAGCAGCTTGACAGACTATGGCTACACCTTC.